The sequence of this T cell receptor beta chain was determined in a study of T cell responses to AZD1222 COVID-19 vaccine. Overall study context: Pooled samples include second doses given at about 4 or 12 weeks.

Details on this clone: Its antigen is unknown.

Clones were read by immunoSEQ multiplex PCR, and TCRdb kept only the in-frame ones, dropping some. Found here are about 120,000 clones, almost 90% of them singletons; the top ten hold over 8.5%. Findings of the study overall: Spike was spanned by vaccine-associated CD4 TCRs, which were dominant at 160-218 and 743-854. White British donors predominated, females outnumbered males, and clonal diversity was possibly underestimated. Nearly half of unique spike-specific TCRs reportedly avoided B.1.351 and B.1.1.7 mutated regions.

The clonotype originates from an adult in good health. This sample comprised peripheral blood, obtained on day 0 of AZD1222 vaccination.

The CDR3 DNA reads as TGTGCCAGCAGCTTCCGGGGCTCCTACAATGAGCAGTTCTTC. Translated: CASSFRGSYNEQFF. This rearrangement joins TRBV7-9 to TRBJ2-1; perhaps TRBD2 as D (5 bases). V lost 3 bases, J lost 0 bases, and 6 bases lay in between. Germline V CDR1 and CDR2: SEHNR, FQNEAQ (reference sequence). The CDR3 has 14 residues.